This TCR beta chain derives from a study of shared clonotypes between healthy human individuals (TCRdb year 2020). Notes on the research overall: A couple of women and a few men aged 18 to 49 years were included in the cohort. To estimate repertoire size and how much clonotypes are shared between individuals, the study performed deep sequencing of blood TCR repertoires from about five healthy adults. For each donor, CD4 naive and CD4 memory were each given three plates, CD8 naive was given two plates, and CD8 memory was given one plate. To increase sequencing depth and limit assay-specific biases, different laboratories used diverse techniques to prepare libraries and sequence TCR repertoires. Between about 0.94 and 8.9 billion PBMCs per donor were obtained by leukapheresis.

The investigation overall reported the following: Incomplete sequencing was indicated by rarefaction of sorted-subset datasets, despite the large sequencing depth. Sharing across several donors was observed for about 5% of naive CD4, less than 4% of naive CD8, 2.3% of memory CD4, and about 0.39% of memory CD8 clonotypes. Pairwise subsampling indicated that sequencing depth was expected to affect the degree of clonotype sharing among donors. Clonotypes shared by all four sorted-subset donors showed higher generation probabilities than non-shared clonotypes. Larger estimated clonotype richness was generally found for naive subsets than for memory subsets. Sampling was restricted to blood, and TCR repertoires in tissue are likely to differ from TCR repertoires in blood. The genetic and exposure-history diversity represented was limited by the small number of donors.

Using the deep immunoSEQ assay, TCR CDR3 regions were amplified from genomic DNA by multiplex PCR. Genomic DNA extracted from each cell subset was distributed evenly over all wells of several immunoSEQ 96-well plates, and each plate served as one replicate. For sorted subsets, each replicate PCR was loaded with 200 to 250 ng genomic DNA, equivalent to some 31,000 T cell genomes. The purified libraries were quantified using a Qubit 3.0 fluorometer, sized with a Bioanalyzer 2100, and then quantified again using the KAPA Library Quantification kit. A separate single-read 150-cycle Illumina NextSeq 550 flow cell was used to sequence each immunoSEQ 96-well plate. Processing in the source paper ran as follows. The immunoSEQ output contained only junctional sequences without quality scores, so filtering could not match that applied to full-length reads. To assign V/J genes and CDR3, sequences were annotated against IMGT germline references using PyIR, a Python wrapper for IgBLAST v1.9. Reads were removed for weak V/J assignments (E-value above 1e-6), missing CDR3, stop codons, out-of-frame junctions, or ambiguous translated residues. V3J clonotypes were defined as sequences sharing an identical inferred V gene, J gene, and CDR3 amino acid sequence. To compute the percentage overlap between repertoires, the number of shared unique clonotypes was divided by the size of the smaller repertoire. RTK rarefaction, the Chao1 estimator, and Recon v2.1 estimates of unobserved clonotypes were used to assess repertoire richness. Generation probabilities for all TCRbeta clonotypes obtained by the gDNA method from several donors were computed using OLGA. The source is immuneACCESS, and TCRdb retained only in-frame sequences with V and J called. Part of the clones is not carried over; for the studies checked, unresolved V genes explain less than half of this, and the remainder is unexplained. V, J and clone size are those of that table, while D and trimming were read from the DNA. A total of roughly 2,000,000 clones appear in this sample, approximately 94% of them only once. Together, the top ten hold roughly 1.2% of the sample.

CD8 naive samples consisted of CD45RO-negative cells that were positively selected for CCR7, yielding a CD45RA+CCR7+ population without TemRA cells. The donors were healthy, HIV-negative adults who had no recently reported acute infections or vaccinations. Every donor was a Caucasian adult residing in Nashville, Tennessee, USA. Blood was obtained by leukapheresis, after which PBMCs were separated by Ficoll-Histopaque density gradient centrifugation and cryopreserved in liquid nitrogen vapor phase. Purity and quantity of every magnetically sorted T cell population were checked by analytical flow cytometry. Genomic DNA was isolated from each sorted fraction and quantified by UV absorbance on a Nanodrop 2000c. As to this clone: Its antigen target is currently unknown. No qualities accompany the bases; no much larger clone lies one base away.

This TCR was sampled from a man younger than 35 in good health. The sequencing sample was made of naive CD8+ T cells sorted from blood. Per the publication, the cell subset or site label means: CD45RA+CCR7+.

The sequenced DNA is TGTGCCAGCAGCGACCCGGTTAGCGGGGCCTACAATGAGCAGTTCTTC. It translates as CASSDPVSGAYNEQFF. The chain is assembled from TRBV9 and TRBJ2-1; 8 middle bases align to TRBD2. Trimming accounts for 3 bases at V and 2 bases at J, while the number of junction bases matched to no gene is 7. The CDR3 sequence holds 16 residues, the cysteine and phenylalanine included. Just the 48-base CDR3 DNA is kept, in frame starting at base 1. CDR1 and CDR2, per the germline V gene, are SGDLS and YYNGEE.